A single sample gave rise to the 3 T cell receptor beta chains below, sequenced in a study of human T cells and chemical hapten exposure. Each CDR3 protein is one row after TCRdb ran MiXCR on the RACE reads. The data hold about 190,000 distinct CDR3 sequences, with under 30% observed a single time. Time point noted: patch test 3, about 24 weeks after DPC sensitization. Treatment specified: therapeutic diphenylcyclopropenone sensitization with weekly scalp DPC. Sequences were derived from whole blood, sampled in connection with sensitization to the hapten diphenylcyclopropenone (DPC). The receptors derive from a woman between 40 and 55 years old with alopecia areata. Some clones in this sample may be carry-over from other donors' samples.

V is TRBV7-9 and J is TRBJ1-5; TRBD1 matches 10 bases. The CDR3 extends over 14 amino acids. Germline V gives CDR1 SEHNR, CDR2 FQNEAQ (reference sequence). V shed 5 bases and J 5 bases; nucleotides not matched to a gene: 3. CDR3 nucleotides: TGTGCCAGCAGCCGGACAGGGGGAGATCAGCCCCAGCATTTT. This sequence encodes CASSRTGGDQPQHF. The entire variable domain, with the rest obtained from reference TRBV7-9 and TRBJ1-5, is as follows: DTGVSQNPRHKITKRGQNVTFRCDPISEHNRLYWYRQTLGQGPEFLTYFQNEAQLEKSRLLSDRFSAERPKGSFSTLEIQRTEQGDSAMYLCASSRTGGDQPQHFGDGTRLSIL.

V usage is TRBV2 and J usage is TRBJ1-4; D perhaps matches TRBD1 (6 bases). CDR1 SNHLY and CDR2 FYNNEI come from the germline V gene. This CDR3 contains 12 residues. With 6 bases removed from V and 7 bases from J, the gap between germline ends came to 9 bases. The CDR3 region is CASRAGVEKLFF. DNA for the CDR3: TGTGCCAGCAGAGCAGGGGTTGAAAAACTGTTTTTT.

The V call is TRBV7-2, the J call TRBJ2-3; D might be TRBD2 (5 bases). Trimming pared 6 bases from V and 1 base from J, leaving 17 bases between. CDR3 length: 16 residues. From germline, CDR1 is SGHTA and CDR2 FQGNSA. This chain's CDR3 is CASSRSIATRTDTQYF. CDR3 DNA sequence: TGTGCCAGCAGTCGAAGTATAGCGACACGCACAGATACGCAGTATTTT.